Below, 19 T cell receptor beta chains from the same sample are listed, as sequenced in a study of cytomegalovirus exposure and HLA in healthy donors. Primers for the PCR totalled 60 Vbeta and 13 Jbeta. TCRdb's table, derived via immunoSEQ multiplex PCR, lists solely in-frame clones and lacks some. This sample yields roughly 66,000 clones, of which roughly 69% are seen a single time; over 2.5% belongs to the top ten. The sequencing sample was made of PBMCs. Receptors originate from a woman aged 45-65 years in good health and CMV-seronegative.

The rearrangement joins TRBV28 to TRBJ2-7, with a weak D call TRBD1 (8 bases). Trimming removed 10 bases at V and 2 bases at J, with 21 bases between. The CDR3 sequence is 15 residues long. CDR1 is MDHEN, CDR2 SYDVKM, per germline. In DNA form, the CDR3 reads TGTGCCACCATACAGGGGGGGGACAGTACCTACGAGCAGTACTTC. This translates into CATIQGGDSTYEQYF.

The V gene is TRBV10-3, the J gene TRBJ2-4, with D tentatively TRBD1 (7 bases). The CDR3 contains 14 residues. Germline-derived CDR1 and CDR2 are ENHRY and SYGVKD. The V end lost 4 bases, the J end lost 5 bases, and 12 bases lay between the germline ends. The chain's CDR3 is CAISVARGENIQYF. The CDR3 DNA follows: TGTGCCATCAGTGTGGCCAGGGGGGAAAACATTCAGTACTTC.

This clone was observed a single time. V and J are TRBV7-2 and TRBJ2-2; 9 positions agree with TRBD2. Trimming took 1 base from V and 3 from J; bases not matched to a gene: 6. Germline CDR1 and CDR2: SGHTA and FQGNSA. This CDR3 contains 17 residues. The CDR3 DNA sequence: TGTGCCAGCAGCTTAGGAGGGGCTAGCGGGGACACCGGGGAGCTGTTTTTT. Protein product: CASSLGGASGDTGELFF.

V and J are TRBV18 and TRBJ2-1, with D unresolved. The germline V and J ends were trimmed by 6 bases and 0 bases, with 9 bases remaining between them. Germline-derived CDR1 and CDR2 are KGHSH and LQKENI. The CDR3 is 14 residues long. For the CDR3, the DNA is TGTGCCAGCTCGTTAAGCAACTCCTACAATGAGCAGTTCTTC. This gives the protein CASSLSNSYNEQFF.

The gene calls are TRBV4-3 and TRBJ2-3, with D possibly being TRBD1 (5 bases). Germline CDR1 is LGHNA and CDR2 is YSLEER. V lost 1 base and J 0 bases, leaving 8 bases between the germline ends. CDR3 length equals 15 residues. Written as DNA, the CDR3 is TGCGCCAGCAGCCAAGCCAGGGATAGCACAGATACGCAGTATTTT. This gives the protein CASSQARDSTDTQYF.

For this clone: The same CDR3 also results from other DNA sequences found in this sample. V usage is TRBV7-8 and J usage is TRBJ1-5; a weak D match, TRBD1 (5 bases). Germline V gives CDR1 SGHVS, CDR2 FQNEAQ. The length of the CDR3 is 13 residues. Trimming left V 5 bases short and J 2 bases short, with 7 bases between. The CDR3 region is CASSLRGNQPQHF. The DNA of the CDR3 is TGTGCCAGCAGCCTCAGGGGCAATCAGCCCCAGCATTTT.

The rearrangement uses TRBV28 and TRBJ2-7; 7 nucleotides agree with TRBD2. The ends lost 7 bases at V and 6 bases at J; junction bases unmatched: 18. The length of the CDR3 is 16 residues. Germline assignment: CDR1 MDHEN and CDR2 SYDVKM. CDR3 nucleotides: TGTGCCAGCACTTGGTCGACAGCGGGAACCCCCAGCGAGCAGTACTTC. Encoded protein: CASTWSTAGTPSEQYF.

This chain connects TRBV4-1 to TRBJ2-5; D is perhaps TRBD1 (6 bases). The CDR3 totals 17 residues. CDR1 and CDR2 (germline): MGHRA, YSYEKL. Trimming removed 4 bases from V and 4 bases from J, with 22 bases in between. The CDR3 region is CASSRVVRTEAGETQYF. The CDR3 DNA sequence: TGCGCCAGCAGCCGAGTGGTACGGACAGAAGCTGGAGAGACCCAGTACTTC.

The genes are TRBV15 and TRBJ2-1, with D perhaps matching TRBD1 (5 bases). CDR1 and CDR2 (germline): LNHNV, YYDKDF (reference sequence). The CDR3 totals 16 residues. V was clipped by 5 bases and J by 0 bases, with 14 bases between them. The CDR3 loop reads CATSGRQRNSYNEQFF. The CDR3 bases are TGTGCCACCAGCGGAAGACAGAGAAACTCCTACAATGAGCAGTTCTTC. The full variable domain, with the rest looked up from reference TRBV15 and TRBJ2-1, is DAMVIQNPRYQVTQFGKPVTLSCSQTLNHNVMYWYQQKSSQAPKLLFHYYDKDFNNEADTPDNFQSRRPNTSFCFLDIRSPGLGDTAMYLCATSGRQRNSYNEQFFGPGTRLTVL.

The chain combines TRBV28 with TRBJ1-1; TRBD1 matches at 7 bases. Unmatched junction bases numbered 9, after V lost 8 bases and J lost 6 bases. The CDR3 extends over 13 amino acids. Germline V lookup: CDR1 MDHEN, CDR2 SYDVKM. CDR3 amino acids: CASQTQGDAEAFF. The DNA of the CDR3 is TGTGCCAGCCAAACTCAGGGGGATGCTGAAGCTTTCTTT. The full variable domain, rest sourced from reference TRBV28 and TRBJ1-1, is DVKVTQSSRYLVKRTGEKVFLECVQDMDHENMFWYRQDPGLGLRLIYFSYDVKMKEKGDIPEGYSVSREKKERFSLILESASTNQTSMYLCASQTQGDAEAFFGQGTRLTVV.

V usage is TRBV6-5 and J usage is TRBJ2-7; D possibly corresponds to TRBD2 (6 bases). V lost 6 bases and J lost 3, with 12 bases in between. The CDR3 has 13 residues. Germline CDR1 reads MNHEY; CDR2 reads SVGAGI. The DNA of the CDR3 is TGTGCCAGCAGCCCCCCCGGGAGCTACGAGCAGTACTTC. It translates to CASSPPGSYEQYF.

This chain uses TRBV6-5 with TRBJ1-1; D not certain. The germline gives CDR1 MNHEY, CDR2 SVGAGI. Trimming left V 0 bases short and J 0 bases short, with 8 bases between. This CDR3 region has 15 residues. The CDR3 DNA reads as TGTGCCAGCAGTTACTCGTCTCTCCTGAACACTGAAGCTTTCTTT. Its translation: CASSYSSLLNTEAFF.

The gene calls are TRBV7-2 and TRBJ2-7; no reliable D call. The length of the CDR3 is 14 residues. V lost 5 bases, J lost 3 bases, and 14 bases lay in between. The germline CDR1 and CDR2 sequences are SGHTA and FQGNSA. CDR3 residues: CASSRTNTHYEQYF. DNA of the CDR3: TGTGCCAGCAGCAGAACTAATACCCACTACGAGCAGTACTTC.

V is TRBV28 and J is TRBJ1-4; TRBD1 matches 8 bases. The CDR3 is made up of 16 amino acids. The junction had 8 bases not matched to a gene; V was cut back by 0 bases and J by 8 bases. Germline loops: CDR1 MDHEN, CDR2 SYDVKM. CDR3 nucleotides: TGTGCCAGCAGTTTATGGCCGGGACAGGTCCCCGAAAAACTGTTTTTT. Amino acids: CASSLWPGQVPEKLFF. Full variable domain (outside the CDR3, taken from reference TRBV28 and TRBJ1-4): DVKVTQSSRYLVKRTGEKVFLECVQDMDHENMFWYRQDPGLGLRLIYFSYDVKMKEKGDIPEGYSVSREKKERFSLILESASTNQTSMYLCASSLWPGQVPEKLFFGSGTQLSVL.

This chain links TRBV7-9 with TRBJ1-2, with D perhaps matching TRBD1 (6 bases). The CDR3 totals 13 residues. The V end lost 4 bases, the J end lost 4 bases, and 10 bases lay between the germline ends. Germline V gives CDR1 SEHNR, CDR2 FQNEAQ (reference sequence). The CDR3 spells CASSSEGGYGYTF. The DNA for the CDR3 is TGTGCCAGCAGCTCTGAAGGGGGCTATGGCTACACCTTC.

The chain joins TRBV6-5 to TRBJ2-1, with TRBD1 identical over 10 bases. This CDR3 contains 15 residues. Germline V gene data show CDR1 as MNHEY and CDR2 as SVGAGI. The V segment lost 2 bases and the J segment 5 bases; nucleotides outside the gene matches: 3. The CDR3: CASSYTGQGNNEQFF. The CDR3 region has the DNA TGTGCCAGCAGTTACACGGGACAGGGGAACAATGAGCAGTTCTTC.

The genes are TRBV15 and TRBJ1-1; D perhaps matches TRBD1 (5 bases). The CDR3 covers 16 residues. The V end was cut by 0 bases, the J end by 5 bases, with 16 bases between. Germline lookup yields CDR1 LNHNV and CDR2 YYDKDF (reference sequence). CDR3 sequence (DNA): TGTGCCACCAGCAGAGATGAATTGGGGGGAGGTACTGAAGCTTTCTTT. This codes for CATSRDELGGGTEAFF.

The J gene is TRBJ2-5, the V gene TRBV7-3, with 15 positions matching TRBD2. The CDR3 is 19 residues long. J lost 4 bases, V lost 5 bases, and 14 bases had no gene match. From germline, CDR1 is SGHTA and CDR2 FQGTGA. CDR3 bases: TGTGCCAGCAGCCCTCATGGGACTAGCGGGAGGAAAGAAGGAGAGACCCAGTACTTC. This gives the protein CASSPHGTSGRKEGETQYF.

The chain carries TRBV7-2 and TRBJ2-3, with 8 bases aligning to TRBD2. Germline assignment: CDR1 SGHTA and CDR2 FQGNSA. The CDR3 is made up of 17 amino acids. The junction had 12 bases not matched to a gene; V was cut back by 3 bases and J by 4 bases. CDR3 protein: CASSLGVIAGSSDTQYF. The CDR3 DNA follows: TGTGCCAGCAGCTTGGGGGTAATAGCGGGAAGCTCAGATACGCAGTATTTT.